This TCR beta chain was found in a study of shared clonotypes between healthy human individuals. The V gene's germline CDR1 is LNHDA and CDR2 SQIVND (reference sequence). CDR3 length equals 19 residues. Losses at the gene ends were 4 bases for V and 2 bases for J; bases not matched to a gene: 16. Concerning this clone itself: The antigen remains undetermined.

Study observations and caveats: Sharing across several donors was seen in 5% to 5.5% of naive CD4 clonotypes.

Sequencing used immunoSEQ multiplex PCR; TCRdb keeps in-frame clones, though not all of them. The sample consists of over a million clones, approximately 96% of them appearing once. This chain uses TRBV19 with TRBJ1-5; TRBD1 matches at 8 bases. The sequencing sample was made of naive CD4+ T cells sorted from blood. Subset reported: CD45RA+ positively selected. The sequence derives from a young man in good health. This CDR3 reads CASSSQGAQPPIGNQPQHF. In DNA, the CDR3 is TGTGCCAGTAGTAGCCAGGGGGCCCAACCCCCCATTGGCAATCAGCCCCAGCATTTT.